This TCR beta chain was profiled in a study of blood T cell repertoires in COVID-19 (dated by TCRdb to about 2020). Notes on the research overall: The collaborator samples originated in the United States, Italy and Spain and spanned the acute and convalescent phases of COVID-19. The material from the prospective study consisted of cDNA or gDNA derived from T cells, B-cell-depleted T cells, or PBMCs. Subjects who had been exposed to COVID-19, were actively infected with it, or had recovered from it provided the deeply sampled blood TCRbeta repertoires that made up the dataset. The repertoires were released in a freely available public database meant as a resource for research on the immune response to SARS-CoV-2. Samples were obtained from the ongoing ImmuneRACE study (first 160 participants) and from 1,000 to 1,500 subjects provided by 6 global collaborators. Sample metadata almost always included a de-identified subject ID, COVID-19 status, age in years and sex. HLA class I and class II types, where available, came from metadata supplied by the sample provider rather than from assay-based typing.

Results the study describes overall, beyond this receptor: The amount of clinical and demographic metadata varied by source and participant and was provided uncurated.

Collaborating institutions collected whole blood in K2EDTA tubes following their own protocols. For TCRbeta analysis, collaborators shipped samples as frozen whole blood, isolated PBMCs, or DNA extracted from either of those sample types. Details on this clone: The specificity of this receptor is unknown. The input lacks base qualities; no much larger clone sits a single base away.

The germline V gene yields SGHRS for CDR1 and YFSETQ for CDR2. V and J are truncated by 0 bases and 0 bases respectively, leaving an intervening sequence of 7 bases. CDR3 length: 14 amino acids, cysteine to phenylalanine. Just the 42-base CDR3 DNA is kept, in frame starting at base 1. The immunoSEQ Assay, a bias-controlled multiplex PCR, was used to amplify TCRbeta CDR3 regions from genomic DNA. The published analysis was carried out like this. The number of nucleated cells in each sample was estimated by amplification of reference gene primers within the assay. To quantify the absolute abundance of each unique TCRbeta CDR3 rearrangement, sequence reads were collapsed and filtered. Productive Simpson clonality was computed per sample as the square root of Simpson's diversity index over productive rearrangements. TCRdb took this table from immuneACCESS and kept in-frame rearrangements with V and J called. Such tables lack part of the clones; where checked against another copy, unresolved V genes explain under half of the gap, and the rest is unexplained. That table gives V, J and clone size, and the DNA gave D and trimming. The sample table shows about 140,000 clones, and approximately 80% are seen once. Around 1.5% of the sample is in the top ten clones.

The chain is encoded by TRBV5-1 joined to TRBJ2-7; the D gene identity is not certain. The sequenced sample was peripheral blood. This TCR derives from a human donor in a cohort sampled during active COVID-19. CDR3 sequence: CASSLGLNSYEQYF. The DNA is TGCGCCAGCAGCTTGGGACTGAACTCCTACGAGCAGTACTTC.